The text below deals with one T cell receptor beta chain. These data belong to a study of blood T cell repertoires in COVID-19. Study details: There were acute and convalescent COVID-19 samples, and they came from the United States, Italy and Spain. PBMCs, B-cell-depleted T cells, or T cells provided the cDNA or gDNA that made up the material.

In the authors' methods: Reference gene primer amplification gave estimated nucleated cell counts. Clones were read by immunoSEQ multiplex PCR, and TCRdb kept only the in-frame ones, dropping some. For V, J and clone size, that table is used; D and trimming come from the DNA. The sample includes some 50,000 clones, 85% to 95% of them seen just once. Patients of the Seattle cohort, enrolled during active infection, were followed longitudinally. In germline, CDR1 is MNHNY, CDR2 SVGAGI (reference sequence). The ends were cut back, 6 bases at V and 2 bases at J, with 23 bases in the middle. The CDR3 length is 17 residues.

Material for sequencing was peripheral blood. This sequence joins TRBV6-6 and TRBJ2-7; D might be TRBD1 (5 bases). This TCR derives from a man aged 60 to 69 with COVID-19, enrolled during active disease. CDR3 in amino acids: CASSRLIRGAIPYEQYF. Here the CDR3 DNA reads TGTGCCAGCAGCCGATTGATAAGGGGCGCAATCCCCTACGAGCAGTACTTC.